This T cell receptor (beta chain) was profiled in a study of T cells in Graves' hyperthyroidism and ophthalmopathy. Broader study findings: The model forecast ophthalmopathy, anticipating it by a median roughly 6.3 months before onset.

RNA transcripts provided the source from which TCR beta CDR3 regions were amplified. First-round RT-PCR of the TCR CDR3 relied on the HTBI primer set. MiXCR was run by TCRdb on the multiplex PCR reads, yielding one entry per CDR3 protein. The sample has about 610,000 distinct CDR3 sequences, roughly 14% seen once. This clonotype was counted many times. Its antigen remains unidentified. Among ophthalmopathy patients, the Clinical Activity Score reached at least 3, the NOSPECS grade reached at least 4, and duration remained under 3 months. The PBMCs had their origin in 10 ml of fresh peripheral blood. CDR3 length: 16 amino acids. V lost 2 bases to trimming and J lost 1 base; unmatched junction nucleotides: 7. Germline CDR1 ENHRY, CDR2 SYGVKD.

Sequenced: blood. This receptor was identified in a woman between 40 and 55 years old with Graves' ophthalmopathy. V gene TRBV10-3 combines with J gene TRBJ1-1, with 7 bases aligning to TRBD1. CDR3: CAISEGGDRTNTEAFF. The CDR3 DNA is TGTGCCATCAGTGAGGGGGGGGACAGAACGAACACTGAAGCTTTCTTT.